A single sample gave rise to the 8 T cell receptor beta chains below, sequenced in a study of cytomegalovirus exposure and HLA in healthy donors. 60 Vbeta and 13 Jbeta primers were used in PCR. TCRdb's copy holds only in-frame clones and misses some; the assay was immunoSEQ multiplex PCR. Counted here are approximately 180,000 clones, roughly 73% occurring once; the ten biggest clones make up approximately 1.8%. Sequencing input: PBMCs. The receptors originated from a woman aged 25-40 years in good health and CMV-seronegative.

V is TRBV13 and J is TRBJ2-7; 10 bases map to TRBD1. Unmatched junction bases numbered 8, after V lost 3 bases and J lost 3 bases. Germline V gives CDR1 PRHDT, CDR2 FYEKMQ (reference sequence). The CDR3 sequence is 16 residues long. The CDR3 DNA reads TGTGCCAGCAGCTTGGGGACAGGGGTAAAAAACTACGAGCAGTACTTC. It is translated as CASSLGTGVKNYEQYF. The full variable domain, rest sourced from reference TRBV13 and TRBJ2-7, is AAGVIQSPRHLIKEKRETATLKCYPIPRHDTVYWYQQGPGQDPQFLISFYEKMQSDKGSIPDRFSAQQFSDYHSELNMSSLELGDSALYFCASSLGTGVKNYEQYFGPGTRLTVT.

The chain recombines TRBV7-8 with TRBJ1-2, with 7 bases that match TRBD1. Germline CDR1 reads SGHVS; CDR2 reads FQNEAQ. This CDR3 comprises 14 residues. The J segment lost 2 bases and the V segment lost 5 bases, leaving 5 bases of the junction unmatched. CDR3 DNA sequence: TGTGCCAGCAGCCCCTGGACAGGAAACTATGGCTACACCTTC. It specifies CASSPWTGNYGYTF.

The chain carries TRBV7-3 and TRBJ2-3; 10 positions match TRBD2. Germline V gene lookup returns CDR1 SGHTA and CDR2 FQGTGA. Trimming at V came to 6 bases and at J to 2 bases, leaving 5 bases not matched to a gene. The CDR3 contains 15 residues. The CDR3 DNA reads as TGTGCCAGCAGTTTGGGACTAGCGAACACAGATACGCAGTATTTT. As protein: CASSLGLANTDTQYF.

V and J are TRBV7-2 and TRBJ2-5; the match to TRBD2 covers 8 bases. J was trimmed by 2 bases and V by 3 bases; bases with no gene match: 8. There are 16 residues in the CDR3. Germline CDR1 SGHTA, CDR2 FQGNSA. DNA of the CDR3: TGTGCCAGCAGCTTTTTCTCGGGGGGGGTACAAGAGACCCAGTACTTC. This encodes CASSFFSGGVQETQYF.

The V and J genes are TRBV5-4 and TRBJ2-7, with D tentatively TRBD1 (5 bases). Germline V lookup: CDR1 SGHNT, CDR2 YYREEE (reference sequence). V was shortened by 2 bases and J by 5 bases, with 14 bases between the two germline ends. The CDR3 length is 14 residues. The CDR3 DNA reads as TGTGCCAGCAGCTTTGGGCCAGGGCAGGACGAGCAGTACTTC. It encodes CASSFGPGQDEQYF.

This chain joins TRBV5-1 and TRBJ2-3; D is possibly TRBD1 (6 bases). The CDR3 consists of 15 residues. Looked up from germline, CDR1 is SGHRS and CDR2 is YFSETQ. Trimming pared 4 bases from V and 7 bases from J, leaving 19 bases between. The CDR3 DNA reads TGCGCCAGCAGCCCCCGGGACAAGGAGTATTATACGCAGTATTTT. Encoded protein: CASSPRDKEYYTQYF.

A few counts support this clone. The chain uses TRBV4-3 and TRBJ2-1; TRBD2 agrees at 7 bases. CDR1 LGHNA and CDR2 YSLEER come from the germline V gene. V trimming: 8 bases; J trimming: 2 bases; junction bases outside the gene matches: 6. The CDR3 is 14 amino acids. As DNA, the CDR3 is TGCGCCAGCTCCCTAGCGGAGACCTACAATGAGCAGTTCTTC. Translating it yields CASSLAETYNEQFF.

The chain employs TRBV5-6 and TRBJ2-7; TRBD2 matches 10 bases. This CDR3 spans 15 amino acids. Germline lookup yields CDR1 SGHDT and CDR2 YYEEEE. Trimming took 2 bases from V and 1 from J; bases not matched to a gene: 3. The CDR3 loop reads CASSFLAGVSYEQYF. In DNA form, the CDR3 reads TGTGCCAGCAGCTTTCTAGCGGGGGTGTCCTACGAGCAGTACTTC.